This passage covers 5 T cell receptor beta chains from one sample sequenced in a study of early T cells in non-severe SARS-CoV-2 infection. Each CDR3 protein gets one entry after TCRdb re-called the 5' RACE reads with MiXCR. The sample lists more than 45,000 distinct CDR3 sequences; 5.6% were seen once. The sample comprised whole blood. The source of these receptors is an adult who was a healthcare worker with PCR-confirmed SARS-CoV-2 infection or an uninfected control (not recorded which).

This clonotype was observed many times. This chain joins TRBV25-1 and TRBJ1-2, with D tentatively TRBD1 (5 bases). The CDR3 is 13 residues long. V lost 4 bases and J 2 bases, leaving 8 bases between the germline ends. CDR1 MGHDK and CDR2 SYGVNS come from the germline V gene. The CDR3: CASSARDNYGYTF. In nucleotides, the CDR3 is TGTGCCAGCAGTGCCCGGGACAACTATGGCTACACCTTC.

This clonotype was counted at least ten times. The chain is built from TRBV20-1 and TRBJ2-6; 7 nucleotides agree with TRBD1. J gave up 0 bases and V 6 bases, and 8 bases lay outside the gene matches. The CDR3 runs to 16 residues. Germline assignment: CDR1 DFQATT and CDR2 SNEGSKA (reference sequence). The CDR3 nucleotides are TGCAGTGCCCCCTCGGACAGGAGCTCTGGGGCCAACGTCCTGACTTTC. This codes for CSAPSDRSSGANVLTF.

This clonotype was seen at least ten times. V gene TRBV20-1 combines with J gene TRBJ1-2, with D uncertain. The V gene lost 0 bases and the J gene lost 4 bases, with 12 bases spanning the gap. The CDR3 contains 14 residues. Germline V gene data show CDR1 as DFQATT and CDR2 as SNEGSKA (reference sequence). CDR3 protein: CSARDRVAAYGYTF. The CDR3 region has the DNA TGCAGTGCTAGAGATCGGGTAGCTGCCTATGGCTACACCTTC.

This clonotype showed up many times. The chain joins TRBV6-2 or TRBV6-3 to TRBJ1-1, with D perhaps TRBD1 (6 bases). The V and J ends lost 2 bases and 0 bases respectively, with 10 bases between them. The length of the CDR3 is 15 residues. In germline, CDR1 is MNHEY, CDR2 SVGEGT. The chain's CDR3 is CASSYRGPMNTEAFF. In DNA form, the CDR3 reads TGTGCCAGCAGTTACCGGGGGCCCATGAACACTGAAGCTTTCTTT.

The sample holds many counts of this clonotype. The V call is TRBV19, the J call TRBJ2-1; D remains unclear. Between the trimmed V and J ends, which lost 3 bases and 5 bases, there was a span of 8 bases. Germline V gene data show CDR1 as LNHDA and CDR2 as SQIVND (reference sequence). CDR3 length: 13 amino acids. The DNA of the CDR3 is TGTGCCAGTAGTATTTTATCCCACAATGAGCAGTTCTTC. Residues: CASSILSHNEQFF.